The 18 T cell receptor beta chains presented below share a single source sample, sequenced in a study of blood T cells in healthy people across ages. Sample-barcoded 5' priming and a J-beta primer mix drove a second PCR of 7 to 11 cycles. TCRdb re-called the 5' RACE reads through MiXCR, storing one row per CDR3 protein. The sample lists about 800,000 distinct CDR3 sequences, about 42% occurring once. The sequencing sample was made of blood. The receptor source for this set is a man of 80 years or more in good health.

The chain joins TRBV4-3 to TRBJ2-1; D is ambiguous. CDR1 and CDR2 (germline): LGHNA, YSLEER. The CDR3 contains 16 residues. The V end lost 1 base, the J end lost 0 bases, and 10 bases lay between the germline ends. CDR3 amino acids: CASSQGLTNSYNEQFF. The CDR3, as DNA: TGCGCCAGCAGCCAAGGGCTCACCAACTCCTACAATGAGCAGTTCTTC.

Note on this clonotype: A much larger clone lies a single base off, so this may be a read error. The chain recombines TRBV7-2 with TRBJ2-1, with 12 bases identical to TRBD2. The DNA end is a closer match to TRBJ2-7, so the J assignment may be wrong. Per the germline V gene, CDR1 is SGHTA and CDR2 is FQGNSA. This CDR3 is 16 amino acids long. The CDR3 sequence: CASSTRLAGVYNEQYF. The CDR3 DNA sequence: TGTGCCAGCAGCACGCGACTAGCGGGGGTCTACAATGAGCAGTACTTC.

The rearrangement uses TRBV28 and TRBJ2-7, with 8 bases lining up with TRBD2. Germline loops: CDR1 MDHEN, CDR2 SYDVKM. This CDR3 contains 16 residues. V gave up 7 bases and J gave up 7 bases; unmatched junction bases: 18. The CDR3: CASIGPAGVTNNEQYF. The DNA for the CDR3 is TGTGCCAGCATAGGACCAGCGGGAGTGACTAACAATGAGCAGTACTTC. The full variable domain, its missing parts supplied by reference TRBV28 and TRBJ2-7, is DVKVTQSSRYLVKRTGEKVFLECVQDMDHENMFWYRQDPGLGLRLIYFSYDVKMKEKGDIPEGYSVSREKKERFSLILESASTNQTSMYLCASIGPAGVTNNEQYFGPGTRLTVT.

This clonotype appeared a few times. The chain carries TRBV5-1 and TRBJ1-2; no reliable D call. CDR3 length equals 13 residues. V gave up 3 bases and J gave up 7 bases, with 13 bases separating them. Germline V lookup: CDR1 SGHRS, CDR2 YFSETQ. CDR3 loop: CASSSTPGTGYTF. CDR3 bases: TGCGCCAGCAGCTCGACCCCGGGTACTGGCTACACCTTC.

J is TRBJ2-2 and V is TRBV7-9; the D gene could be TRBD1 or TRBD2 (5 bases each). Germline CDR1 SEHNR, CDR2 FQNEAQ (reference sequence). The germline V and J ends were trimmed by 1 base and 6 bases, with 9 bases remaining between them. CDR3 length: 14 amino acids. The CDR3 reads CASSLGGTSGELFF. DNA for the CDR3: TGTGCCAGCAGCTTAGGAGGGACGTCCGGGGAGCTGTTTTTT. Using reference TRBV7-9 and TRBJ2-2 for the parts outside the CDR3, the full variable domain is DTGVSQNPRHKITKRGQNVTFRCDPISEHNRLYWYRQTLGQGPEFLTYFQNEAQLEKSRLLSDRFSAERPKGSFSTLEIQRTEQGDSAMYLCASSLGGTSGELFFGEGSRLTVL.

This clonotype has just one count. The junction differs from germline at one of its ends, possibly a read error. The J gene is TRBJ2-1, the V gene TRBV7-2; possible D gene TRBD2, 5 bases. Germline V lookup: CDR1 SGHTA, CDR2 FQGNSA. The CDR3 is 15 residues long. The CDR3 protein is CASNNTGVAFNEQFF. The DNA of the CDR3 is TGTGCTAGCAACAATACCGGGGTAGCCTTCAATGAGCAGTTCTTC.

The J gene is TRBJ2-5, the V gene TRBV27; D not resolved. Looked up from germline, CDR1 is MNHEY and CDR2 is SMNVEV (reference sequence). Trimming left V 5 bases short and J 2 bases short, with 12 bases between. This CDR3 has 14 amino acids. CDR3 coding DNA: TGTGCCAGCAGTCCCCTTAGTATACAAGAGACCCAGTACTTC. Translated, it gives CASSPLSIQETQYF.

In its sample, this clonotype was seen a few times. The chain couples TRBV9 to TRBJ2-1; 8 bases align to TRBD2. After removal of 4 bases from V and 8 bases from J, the junction contained 8 bases not matched to a gene. The CDR3 contains 14 residues. The V gene's germline CDR1 is SGDLS and CDR2 YYNGEE. The DNA of the CDR3 is TGTGCCAGCAGCATTAGCGGGACGGTTGATGAGCAGTTCTTC. Encoded protein: CASSISGTVDEQFF.

This clonotype was recorded at least ten times. V is TRBV5-1 and J is TRBJ2-1; 7 nucleotides match TRBD2. Germline trimming cut 4 bases from V and 4 bases from J; bases unmatched to any gene: 11. This CDR3 region has 16 residues. The germline CDR1 and CDR2 sequences are SGHRS and YFSETQ. CDR3 bases: TGCGCCAGCAGCCCCGTTTCGGGGGGAATTTACAATGAGCAGTTCTTC. Amino acid sequence: CASSPVSGGIYNEQFF.

The chain recombines TRBV12-3 or TRBV12-4 with TRBJ2-7; D is uncertain. The CDR3 has 12 residues. With 6 bases removed from V and 9 bases from J, the gap between germline ends came to 15 bases. The CDR3 DNA is TGTGCCAGCAGCCAACCCGGAAACGTGCAGTACTTC. Protein sequence: CASSQPGNVQYF.

This clonotype has at least ten counts. Here the CDR3 reads CAVQGLAAPYEQYF. The DNA for the CDR3 is TGTGCCGTACAGGGGCTAGCGGCACCCTACGAGCAGTACTTC. This rearrangement joins TRBV7-9 to TRBJ2-7; the D gene could be TRBD1 or TRBD2 (7 bases each). The V and J ends lost 11 bases and 2 bases respectively, with 19 bases between them. Germline CDR1 and CDR2: SEHNR and FQNEAQ (reference sequence). The CDR3 is 14 amino acids.

The chain combines TRBV27 with TRBJ1-5; a possible D gene is TRBD1 (5 bases). The V gene lost 2 bases and the J gene lost 11 bases, with 10 bases spanning the gap. The CDR3 is 12 residues long. Germline V gives CDR1 MNHEY, CDR2 SMNVEV (reference sequence). For the CDR3, the DNA is TGTGCCAGCAGTTTACCCGGGGGGACCCAGCATTTT. Protein sequence: CASSLPGGTQHF.

The chain joins TRBV7-2 to TRBJ1-5; 8 nucleotides line up with TRBD1. With V trimmed by 6 bases and J by 7 bases, 11 bases remained unmatched. CDR1 is SGHTA and CDR2 is FQGNSA in the germline V gene. This CDR3 comprises 15 residues. The CDR3 nucleotides are TGTGCCAGCAGAGATGACAGGGGTCCAGGACAGCCCCAGCATTTT. This translates into CASRDDRGPGQPQHF.

The genes are TRBV28 and TRBJ2-7, with D maybe TRBD1 (5 bases). Trimming cost V 2 bases and J 7 bases, with 18 bases left between them. The CDR3 contains 15 residues. The germline CDR1 and CDR2 sequences are MDHEN and SYDVKM. CDR3: CASSLSSQGLGEQYF. The CDR3 region has the DNA TGTGCCAGCAGTTTAAGCAGTCAGGGCCTGGGGGAGCAGTACTTC.

A few counts support this clonotype. The V gene is TRBV30, the J gene TRBJ2-7, with D maybe TRBD2 (6 bases). Trimming pared 0 bases from V and 7 bases from J, leaving 7 bases between. The CDR3 runs 11 residues. The germline V gene encodes CDR1 GTSNPN and CDR2 SVGIG (reference sequence). CDR3: CAWSVRGEQYF. The CDR3 nucleotides are TGTGCCTGGAGTGTACGGGGGGAGCAGTACTTC.

This clonotype has ten or more counts. The genes are TRBV27 and TRBJ2-3; 14 nucleotides match TRBD2. Germline values: CDR1 MNHEY, CDR2 SMNVEV (reference sequence). Trimming took 4 bases from V and 4 from J; bases not matched to a gene: 10. The CDR3 is 18 residues long. The CDR3 loop is CASSYLGTSGRGPDTQYF. CDR3 nucleotide sequence: TGTGCCAGCAGTTACCTAGGGACTAGCGGGAGAGGCCCAGATACGCAGTATTTT.

The chain recombines TRBV29-1 with TRBJ2-7; TRBD1 matches 9 bases. CDR3 size: 13 residues. The germline CDR1 and CDR2 sequences are SQVTM and ANQGSEA. Unmatched junction bases numbered 2, after V lost 3 bases and J lost 2 bases. CDR3 residues: CSVDGTGPYEQYF. Written as DNA, the CDR3 is TGCAGCGTTGATGGGACAGGGCCCTACGAGCAGTACTTC.

The chain couples TRBV29-1 to TRBJ2-6, with 7 bases matching TRBD1. With V trimmed by 5 bases and J by 2 bases, 3 bases remained unmatched. Looked up from germline, CDR1 is SQVTM and CDR2 is ANQGSEA. There are 14 residues in the CDR3. CDR3 sequence (DNA): TGCAGCGTTAAACAGGGGACTGGGGCCAACGTCCTGACTTTC. This gives the protein CSVKQGTGANVLTF.